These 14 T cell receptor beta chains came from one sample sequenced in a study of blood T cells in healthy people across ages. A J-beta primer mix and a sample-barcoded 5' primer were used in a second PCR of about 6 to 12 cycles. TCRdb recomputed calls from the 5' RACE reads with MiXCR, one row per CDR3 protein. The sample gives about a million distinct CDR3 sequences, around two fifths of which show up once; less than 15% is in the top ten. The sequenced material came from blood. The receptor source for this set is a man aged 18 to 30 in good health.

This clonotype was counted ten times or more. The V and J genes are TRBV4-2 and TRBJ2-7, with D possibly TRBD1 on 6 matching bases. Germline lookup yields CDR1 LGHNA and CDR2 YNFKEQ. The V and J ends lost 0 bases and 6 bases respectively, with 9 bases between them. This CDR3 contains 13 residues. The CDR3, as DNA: TGTGCCAGCAGCCAAGATACAGGGCGCGAGCAGTACTTC. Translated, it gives CASSQDTGREQYF.

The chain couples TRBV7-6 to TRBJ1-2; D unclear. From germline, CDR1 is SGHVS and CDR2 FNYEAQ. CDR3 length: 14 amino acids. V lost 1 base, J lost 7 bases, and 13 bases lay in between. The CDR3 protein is CASSLEAGSSGYTF. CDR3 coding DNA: TGTGCCAGCAGCTTAGAGGCAGGCAGTAGTGGCTACACCTTC.

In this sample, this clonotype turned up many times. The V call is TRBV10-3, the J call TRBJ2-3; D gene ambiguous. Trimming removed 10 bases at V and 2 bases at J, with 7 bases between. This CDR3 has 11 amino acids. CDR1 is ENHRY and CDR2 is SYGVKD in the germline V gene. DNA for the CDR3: TGTGCCACGGGCTACACAGATACGCAGTATTTT. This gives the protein CATGYTDTQYF.

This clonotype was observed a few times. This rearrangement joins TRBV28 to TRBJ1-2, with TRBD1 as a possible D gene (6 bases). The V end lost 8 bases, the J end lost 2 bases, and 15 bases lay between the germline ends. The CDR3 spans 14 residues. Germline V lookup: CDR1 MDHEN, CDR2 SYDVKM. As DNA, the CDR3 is TGTGCCAGCGTTGGGTCAGGGGAGAACTATGGCTACACCTTC. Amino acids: CASVGSGENYGYTF.

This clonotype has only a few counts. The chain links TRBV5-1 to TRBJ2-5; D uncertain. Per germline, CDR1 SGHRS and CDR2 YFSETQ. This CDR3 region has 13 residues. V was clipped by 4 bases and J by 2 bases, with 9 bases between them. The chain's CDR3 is CASSGYGQETQYF. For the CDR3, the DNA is TGCGCCAGCAGCGGGTACGGACAAGAGACCCAGTACTTC.

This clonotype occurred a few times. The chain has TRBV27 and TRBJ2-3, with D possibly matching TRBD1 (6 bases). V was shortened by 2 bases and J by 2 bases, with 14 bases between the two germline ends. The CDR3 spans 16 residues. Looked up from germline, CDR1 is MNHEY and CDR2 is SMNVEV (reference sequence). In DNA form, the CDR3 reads TGTGCCAGCAGTTTAGATCCGGGGACACACACAGATACGCAGTATTTT. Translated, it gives CASSLDPGTHTDTQYF.

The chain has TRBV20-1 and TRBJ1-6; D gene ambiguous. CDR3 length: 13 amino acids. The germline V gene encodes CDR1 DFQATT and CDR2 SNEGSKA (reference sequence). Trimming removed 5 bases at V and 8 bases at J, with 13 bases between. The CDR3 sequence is CSALGRSDSPLHF. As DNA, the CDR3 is TGCAGTGCTCTCGGCAGGTCGGATTCACCCCTCCACTTT.

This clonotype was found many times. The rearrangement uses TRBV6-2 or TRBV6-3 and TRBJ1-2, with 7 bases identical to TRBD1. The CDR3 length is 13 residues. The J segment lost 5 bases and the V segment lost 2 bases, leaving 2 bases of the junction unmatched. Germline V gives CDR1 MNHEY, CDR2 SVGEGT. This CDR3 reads CASSYPGGYGYTF. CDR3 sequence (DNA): TGTGCCAGCAGTTACCCAGGGGGGTATGGCTACACCTTC.

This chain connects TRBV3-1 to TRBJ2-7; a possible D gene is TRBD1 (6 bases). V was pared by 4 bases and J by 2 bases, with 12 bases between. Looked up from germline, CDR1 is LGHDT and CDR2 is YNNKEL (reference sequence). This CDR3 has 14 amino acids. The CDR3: CASSPYGTPYEQYF. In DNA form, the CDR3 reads TGTGCCAGCAGCCCTTATGGGACACCCTACGAGCAGTACTTC.

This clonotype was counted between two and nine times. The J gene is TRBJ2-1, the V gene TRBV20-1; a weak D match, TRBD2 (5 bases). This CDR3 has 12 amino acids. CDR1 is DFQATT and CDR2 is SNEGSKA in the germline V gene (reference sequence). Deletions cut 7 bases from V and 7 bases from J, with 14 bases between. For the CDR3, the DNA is TGCAGTGGTGCCGGAGGAGGAAATGAGCAGTTCTTC. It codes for CSGAGGGNEQFF.

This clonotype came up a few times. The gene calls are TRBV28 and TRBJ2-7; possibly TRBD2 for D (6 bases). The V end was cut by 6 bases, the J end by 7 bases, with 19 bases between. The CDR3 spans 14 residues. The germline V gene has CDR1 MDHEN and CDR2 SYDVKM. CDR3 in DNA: TGTGCCAGCAGCCCTTGGGGAGGAGAGGTAGAGCAGTACTTC. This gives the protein CASSPWGGEVEQYF.

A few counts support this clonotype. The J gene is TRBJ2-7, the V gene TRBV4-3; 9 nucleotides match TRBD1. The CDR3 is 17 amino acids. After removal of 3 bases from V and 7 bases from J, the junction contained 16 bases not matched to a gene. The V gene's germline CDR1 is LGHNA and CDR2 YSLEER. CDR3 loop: CASSHEPAGQGPKEQYF. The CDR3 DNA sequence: TGCGCCAGCAGCCATGAGCCAGCGGGACAGGGTCCAAAGGAGCAGTACTTC.

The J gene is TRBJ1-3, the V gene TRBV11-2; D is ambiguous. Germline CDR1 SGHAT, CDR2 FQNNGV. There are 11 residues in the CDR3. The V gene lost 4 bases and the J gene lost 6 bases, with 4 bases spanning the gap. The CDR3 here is CASSSLNTIYF. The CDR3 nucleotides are TGTGCCAGCAGCTCCTTAAACACCATATATTTT.

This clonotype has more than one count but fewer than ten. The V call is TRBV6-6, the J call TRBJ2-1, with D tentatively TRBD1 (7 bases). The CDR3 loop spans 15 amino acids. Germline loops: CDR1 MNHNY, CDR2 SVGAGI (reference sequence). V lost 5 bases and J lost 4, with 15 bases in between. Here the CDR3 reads CASSGRTGLYNEQFF. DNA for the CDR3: TGTGCCAGCAGTGGGAGGACAGGACTATACAATGAGCAGTTCTTC.